The clone carrying this T cell receptor (beta chain) was observed a handful of times. Its specificity is not known. The data are from a study of identical twins. General study findings and limits: Analyses based on zero insertions could be partly confounded by invariant MAIT and iNKT cells. In monozygotic twins, models underestimated the sharing of out-of-frame TCR alpha. The study drew conclusions from cross-sectional statistical analysis, not from following the same donors.

TCRdb passed the 5' RACE reads through MiXCR, listing each CDR3 protein once. The sample yields hundreds of thousands of distinct CDR3 sequences, 7.1% seen once. The sample was also reused in another study, on yellow fever vaccine responses in identical twins. That work contributes: On the reported evidence, twins' vaccine T cell responses seemed partly convergent and partly personalized.

Sequenced sample: PBMCs. The clonotype was recovered from a woman aged 18-29 years in good health.

The CDR3 loop is CSAREGRGDQPQHF. As DNA, the CDR3 is TGCAGTGCTAGAGAGGGTAGAGGAGATCAGCCCCAGCATTTT. The chain has TRBV20-1 and TRBJ1-5; no definite D call. Germline V gene sequence: CDR1 DFQATT, CDR2 SNEGSKA (reference sequence). The germline V and J ends were trimmed by 0 bases and 5 bases, with 11 bases remaining between them. The length of the CDR3 is 14 residues.